This T cell receptor (beta chain) was recorded in a study of shared clonotypes between healthy human individuals. Produced via immunoSEQ multiplex PCR; TCRdb's table is partial and in-frame only. The sample lists about 980,000 clones, more than 75% occurring once. V was clipped by 1 base and J by 3 bases, with 15 bases between them. This CDR3 has 16 amino acids. Per germline, CDR1 LGHNT and CDR2 FRNRAP. This chain uses TRBV12-5 with TRBJ2-5; D may be TRBD1 (5 bases). The origin of this receptor is a man younger than 35 in good health. Source material: memory CD4+ T cells sorted from blood. Subset described: CD45RA-negative fraction. In DNA form, the CDR3 reads TGTGCTAGTGGTTTGGCCCCTCCCGCAGGGAAAGAGACCCAGTACTTC. This codes for CASGLAPPAGKETQYF.